The entry below describes one TCR beta chain. A much bigger clone sits one base away, suggesting this may be a read error. Listed TCR primers and previously described methods were used for bulk TCR libraries. Each CDR3 protein is one row after TCRdb ran MiXCR on the PCR reads. The sample yields about 97,000 distinct CDR3 sequences, less than 35% seen once. This sample is part of a study of molecular identifiers for immune sequencing clone quantification. At the level of the study: In replicates, the authors split RNA from approximately 22,000 or 94,000 naive CD8 cells five ways and sequenced four.

Germline CDR1 reads MDHEN; CDR2 reads SYDVKM. The CDR3 extends over 12 amino acids. Trimming stripped 6 bases from V and 9 bases from J, with 15 bases between. The sequence derives from a human donor in good health. Some libraries in this study had Jurkat cell RNA spiked in. The specimen sequenced was naive CD8+ T cells from blood, with Jurkat cell RNA spiked in. Indicated subset: FACS-sorted CD8+CD4-CCR7+CD45RA+ naive T cells. The rearrangement links TRBV28 to TRBJ2-7; D is possibly TRBD1 or TRBD2 (5 bases each). The CDR3 reads CASSLGVLVQYF. CDR3 bases: TGTGCCAGCAGCTTGGGGGTGCTCGTGCAGTACTTC.